These 20 T cell receptor beta chains originate from one sample sequenced in a study of blood T cell repertoires in COVID-19. TCRdb keeps only in-frame clones here, not all; method: immunoSEQ multiplex PCR. The sample records some 99,000 clones, roughly 80% being singletons. The sequenced sample was peripheral blood. All receptors derive from a woman older than 75 with acute or convalescent COVID-19.

The chain links TRBV4-1 to TRBJ1-5, with 8 bases matching TRBD1. From germline, CDR1 is MGHRA and CDR2 YSYEKL. The V segment lost 4 bases and the J segment 6 bases; nucleotides outside the gene matches: 14. The CDR3 length is 17 residues. CDR3 DNA sequence: TGCGCCAGCAGCCGCGATGTGGGCAGGGGGCAGGGTCAGCCCCAGCATTTT. It translates to CASSRDVGRGQGQPQHF.

The V gene is TRBV3-1 (or the pseudogene TRBV3-2), the J gene TRBJ2-2; 11 bases map to TRBD2. The V and J ends lost 6 bases and 1 base, in that order; junction bases with no gene match: 7. Germline V CDR1 and CDR2: LGHDT, YNNKEL (reference sequence). The CDR3 is 17 amino acids. The CDR3 DNA reads TGTGCCAGCAGAATAAATAGCGGGGGGGAGAACACCGGGGAGCTGTTTTTT. It specifies CASRINSGGENTGELFF.

The J gene is TRBJ1-2, the V gene TRBV9; D perhaps matches TRBD1 (5 bases). The CDR3 contains 15 residues. Germline V lookup: CDR1 SGDLS, CDR2 YYNGEE. V lost 0 bases, J lost 7 bases, and 16 bases lay in between. CDR3: CASSVGPGGAAGYTF. The CDR3 DNA reads as TGTGCCAGCAGCGTAGGTCCTGGAGGGGCGGCTGGCTACACCTTC.

The chain links TRBV28 to TRBJ1-4, with TRBD1 identical over 8 bases. CDR1 is MDHEN, CDR2 SYDVKM, per germline. The V segment lost 5 bases and the J segment 11 bases; nucleotides outside the gene matches: 13. The CDR3 runs 15 residues. CDR3 amino acids: CASSPPDREAGKLFF. In DNA, the CDR3 is TGTGCCAGCAGTCCGCCGGACAGGGAAGCCGGGAAACTGTTTTTT.

The V gene is TRBV6-5, the J gene TRBJ1-1; no clear D gene. CDR1 is MNHEY and CDR2 is SVGAGI in the germline V gene. This CDR3 has 14 amino acids. The V and J ends lost 6 bases and 4 bases respectively, with 15 bases between them. CDR3 amino acids: CASRETHASTEAFF. The CDR3, as DNA: TGTGCCAGCAGAGAGACGCACGCTAGCACTGAAGCTTTCTTT.

This chain connects TRBV29-1 to TRBJ1-2, with D perhaps matching TRBD1 (6 bases). The ends were cut back, 2 bases at V and 2 bases at J, with 18 bases in the middle. CDR3 size: 16 residues. Germline CDR1 SQVTM, CDR2 ANQGSEA. The CDR3 is CSVETPRTGLNYGYTF. CDR3 in DNA: TGCAGCGTTGAAACCCCAAGAACAGGGTTAAACTATGGCTACACCTTC.

The chain couples TRBV4-2 to TRBJ2-7, with D perhaps TRBD1 (6 bases). The germline V and J ends were trimmed by 0 bases and 4 bases, with 13 bases remaining between them. The CDR3 consists of 15 residues. Germline V gene sequence: CDR1 LGHNA, CDR2 YNFKEQ. CDR3 nucleotide sequence: TGTGCCAGCAGCCAAGATTACAGAACAGGGTACGAGCAGTACTTC. Its translation is CASSQDYRTGYEQYF.

The genes are TRBV11-3 and TRBJ2-1; possibly TRBD1 for D (5 bases). Germline CDR1 and CDR2: SGHNT and YENEEA. This CDR3 is built from 14 residues. Trimming took off 5 bases at V and 2 bases at J, with 10 bases between the two ends. The CDR3 sequence is CASSRAGPYNEQFF. The CDR3 nucleotides are TGTGCCAGCAGCCGGGCAGGGCCCTACAATGAGCAGTTCTTC. Complete variable domain (other parts from reference TRBV11-3 and TRBJ2-1): EAGVVQSPRYKIIEKKQPVAFWCNPISGHNTLYWYLQNLGQGPELLIRYENEEAVDDSQLPKDRFSAERLKGVDSTLKIQPAELGDSAVYLCASSRAGPYNEQFFGPGTRLTVL.

The CDR3 region has the DNA TGTGCCAGGGGACAGGGTGACGAGCAGTACTTC. This sequence encodes CARGQGDEQYF. The V gene is TRBV30, the J gene TRBJ2-7, with 9 bases identical to TRBD1. Losses at the gene ends were 8 bases for V and 5 bases for J; bases not matched to a gene: 4. Germline assignment: CDR1 GTSNPN and CDR2 SVGIG (reference sequence). The CDR3 runs 11 residues.

The chain carries TRBV20-1 and TRBJ1-2; the D gene is possibly TRBD1 (5 bases). The CDR3 sequence is 11 residues long. Germline loops: CDR1 DFQATT, CDR2 SNEGSKA (reference sequence). Trimming removed 4 bases from V and 8 bases from J, with 11 bases in between. CDR3 loop: CSATQGSGYTF. DNA for the CDR3: TGCAGTGCTACGCAGGGCAGCGGCTACACCTTC.

The chain couples TRBV9 to TRBJ2-5; 8 positions match TRBD1. Germline loops: CDR1 SGDLS, CDR2 YYNGEE. The CDR3 runs 14 residues. V lost 3 bases, J lost 3 bases, and 4 bases stayed unmatched. The CDR3 region is CASSGTGKKETQYF. The CDR3 DNA follows: TGTGCCAGCAGCGGGACAGGGAAAAAAGAGACCCAGTACTTC.

This chain uses TRBV4-3 with TRBJ1-2; 8 bases align to TRBD1. Germline loops: CDR1 LGHNA, CDR2 YSLEER. The CDR3 covers 17 residues. Trimming took 0 bases from V and 1 from J; bases not matched to a gene: 7. The CDR3 region is CASSQDGTGILNYGYTF. The CDR3 coding sequence is TGCGCCAGCAGCCAAGACGGGACAGGCATCCTTAACTATGGCTACACCTTC.

The chain combines TRBV5-6 with TRBJ2-6; tentatively, D is TRBD1 (5 bases). The germline gives CDR1 SGHDT, CDR2 YYEEEE. The CDR3 consists of 15 residues. V dropped 1 base and J dropped 0 bases, with 5 bases sitting between them. CDR3 sequence (DNA): TGTGCCAGCAGCTTGACAGGCTCTGGGGCCAACGTCCTGACTTTC. Protein sequence: CASSLTGSGANVLTF.

V and J are TRBV7-9 and TRBJ2-7; 8 bases fit TRBD2. CDR3 length equals 15 residues. CDR1 SEHNR and CDR2 FQNEAQ come from the germline V gene (reference sequence). Trimming took 3 bases from V and 3 from J; bases not matched to a gene: 7. CDR3: CASSFPGGGIYEQYV. In DNA, the CDR3 is TGTGCCAGCAGCTTCCCCGGGGGGGGGATCTACGAGCAGTACGTC.

The rearrangement joins TRBV3-1 (or the pseudogene TRBV3-2) to TRBJ1-2, with D unresolved. The CDR3 contains 15 residues. V lost 1 base and J lost 4, with 13 bases in between. Germline V gives CDR1 LGHDT, CDR2 YNNKEL (reference sequence). The CDR3 reads CASSQGNSGRYGYTF. In DNA, the CDR3 is TGTGCCAGCAGCCAAGGCAACAGCGGGCGCTATGGCTACACCTTC.

J is TRBJ1-2 and V is TRBV30; a weak D match, TRBD1 (6 bases). V was clipped by 4 bases and J by 8 bases, with 14 bases between them. The CDR3 length is 12 residues. The V gene's germline CDR1 is GTSNPN and CDR2 SVGIG (reference sequence). CDR3 sequence: CAWTRGGGGYTF. CDR3 nucleotides: TGTGCCTGGACCCGAGGGGGGGGAGGCTACACCTTC.

CDR3 bases: TGTGCCAGCGGGCCCTACCGGGACTACAATGAGCAGTTCTTC. Translation gives CASGPYRDYNEQFF. This rearrangement joins TRBV9 to TRBJ2-1; possible D gene TRBD2, 5 bases. Trimming removed 7 bases at V and 3 bases at J, with 14 bases between. The V gene's germline CDR1 is SGDLS and CDR2 YYNGEE. This CDR3 has 14 residues.

This chain links TRBV9 with TRBJ2-5; TRBD1 matches 8 bases. The CDR3 loop spans 16 amino acids. Germline CDR1 and CDR2: SGDLS and YYNGEE. V lost 2 bases, J lost 1 base, and 7 bases stayed unmatched. The CDR3 sequence is CASSVGTGLSQETQYF. CDR3 coding DNA: TGTGCCAGCAGCGTCGGGACAGGCCTTTCCCAAGAGACCCAGTACTTC. The whole variable domain, filled in from reference TRBV9 and TRBJ2-5, reads DSGVTQTPKHLITATGQRVTLRCSPRSGDLSVYWYQQSLDQGLQFLIQYYNGEERAKGNILERFSAQQFPDLHSELNLSSLELGDSALYFCASSVGTGLSQETQYFGPGTRLLVL.

The chain carries TRBV15 and TRBJ2-1; 8 bases map to TRBD2. This CDR3 has 14 amino acids. V was pared by 5 bases and J by 6 bases, with 6 bases of the junction left unmatched. Germline CDR1 and CDR2: LNHNV and YYDKDF (reference sequence). The CDR3 DNA sequence: TGTGCCACCAGCCCCCTCGGGGGGGGCAATGAGCAGTTCTTC. Translating gives CATSPLGGGNEQFF.

This chain connects TRBV5-1 to TRBJ1-5; TRBD1 matches 7 bases. V lost 0 bases to trimming and J lost 3 bases; unmatched junction nucleotides: 3. CDR1 and CDR2 (germline): SGHRS, YFSETQ. This CDR3 has 15 amino acids. This CDR3 reads CASSLETGFNQPQHF. The CDR3 region has the DNA TGCGCCAGCAGCTTGGAGACAGGGTTCAATCAGCCCCAGCATTTT.